This T cell receptor beta chain was recorded in a study of identical twins. A universal primer binding site was introduced by template switching. The final cDNA contained unique molecular identifiers. One entry per CDR3 protein results from TCRdb running MiXCR on the 5' RACE reads. The sample records approximately 1.8 million distinct CDR3 sequences, about 31% being singletons. This clonotype was detected only a few times. V shed 1 base and J 0 bases; nucleotides not matched to a gene: 3. The V gene's germline CDR1 is SGHAT and CDR2 FQNNGV. This CDR3 comprises 16 residues. The sample was cord blood. The chain combines TRBV11-2 with TRBJ2-1; 7 bases agree with TRBD1. The sequence was collected from a newborn girl in good health. CDR3 coding DNA: TGTGCCAGCAGCTTAGGGGGACAGCCCTCCTACAATGAGCAGTTCTTC. It translates to CASSLGGQPSYNEQFF.